This TCR beta chain was retrieved from a study of T-cell reconstitution after alpha-beta-depleted transplantation in children (dated by TCRdb to 2016 to 2017). Notes on the research overall: Using TCR repertoire profiling, the study followed T-cell immune reconstitution in a quantitative way in children after TCRalphabeta/CD19-depleted allogeneic hematopoietic cell transplantation.

Broader findings and caveats from the paper: Over subsequent months, a decline in hyperexpanded clone frequencies was noted, and after one year, T-cell counts and TCRbeta diversity were mostly ascribed to newly produced T cells. The apparently early alphabetaT-cell count recovery about two months after transplant was reportedly dependent on only several hundred rapidly expanded clones derived from non-depleted graft cells. The high TCRbeta diversity at day 60 in some patients was ascribed to recipient T cells and intrathymic progenitors that had survived conditioning.

The method behind the library was PCR. Sequenced using an Illumina HiSeq 2500. Molecular barcoding was employed in the preparation of TCR libraries, with unique molecular identifiers being used to normalize TCRbeta repertoire quantification. Using fastp at Q25 and MiXCR, TCRdb reprocessed the public reads and kept productive beta chains. Identical CDR3 proteins give one entry, which carries the most common genes and DNA. This sample has almost 600,000 distinct CDR3 sequences in its table, and 27% of those were observed once. The biggest ten clones account for 30% to 45% of the sample. Details on this clonotype: Its recognized antigen is unknown. No quality values exist for individual bases; no much larger clone is one base distant.

Measured from the cysteine to the phenylalanine, the CDR3 is 18 residues long. Left in the record is the CDR3 DNA by itself, 54 bases read in frame from the first base. The junction shows trimming of 3 bases on V and 4 bases on J, and the gene matches do not reach 16 bases of it. CDR1 and CDR2 were assigned from the germline V gene (reference sequence) as DFQATT and SNEGSKA. The treatment or condition label corresponds to: allogeneic hematopoietic cell transplantation with graft depleted of TCRalphabeta T cells and CD19 B cells. TCRalphabeta/CD19-depleted allogeneic hematopoietic cell grafts were given to the transplant recipients, all of whom were children.

Material: PBMCs, obtained before TCRalphabeta/CD19-depleted stem cell transplant. Recombination connected TRBV20-1 to TRBJ2-7, with 12 bases matching TRBD1. The TCR originated in a boy under three years old with Wiskott-Aldrich syndrome, due to receive a stem cell transplant. The CDR3 reads CSARLGTGGAGRTYEQYF. In nucleotides, the sequence is TGCAGTGCTAGGCTGGGGACAGGGGGCGCGGGGAGGACGTACGAGCAGTACTTC.